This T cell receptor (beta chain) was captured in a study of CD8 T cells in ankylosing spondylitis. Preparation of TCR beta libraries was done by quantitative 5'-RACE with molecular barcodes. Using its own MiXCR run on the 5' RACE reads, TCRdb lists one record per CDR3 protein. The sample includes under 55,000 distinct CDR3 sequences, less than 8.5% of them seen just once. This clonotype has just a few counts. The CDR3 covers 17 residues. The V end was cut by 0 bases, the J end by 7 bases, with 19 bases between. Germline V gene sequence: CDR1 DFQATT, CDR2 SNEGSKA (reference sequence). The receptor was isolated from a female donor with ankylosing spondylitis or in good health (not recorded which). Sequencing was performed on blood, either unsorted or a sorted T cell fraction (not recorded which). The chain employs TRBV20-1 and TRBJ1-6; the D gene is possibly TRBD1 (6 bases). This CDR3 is CSARDRVRGQRNSPLHF. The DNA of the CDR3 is TGCAGTGCTAGAGATCGGGTTAGGGGACAAAGGAATTCACCCCTCCACTTT.